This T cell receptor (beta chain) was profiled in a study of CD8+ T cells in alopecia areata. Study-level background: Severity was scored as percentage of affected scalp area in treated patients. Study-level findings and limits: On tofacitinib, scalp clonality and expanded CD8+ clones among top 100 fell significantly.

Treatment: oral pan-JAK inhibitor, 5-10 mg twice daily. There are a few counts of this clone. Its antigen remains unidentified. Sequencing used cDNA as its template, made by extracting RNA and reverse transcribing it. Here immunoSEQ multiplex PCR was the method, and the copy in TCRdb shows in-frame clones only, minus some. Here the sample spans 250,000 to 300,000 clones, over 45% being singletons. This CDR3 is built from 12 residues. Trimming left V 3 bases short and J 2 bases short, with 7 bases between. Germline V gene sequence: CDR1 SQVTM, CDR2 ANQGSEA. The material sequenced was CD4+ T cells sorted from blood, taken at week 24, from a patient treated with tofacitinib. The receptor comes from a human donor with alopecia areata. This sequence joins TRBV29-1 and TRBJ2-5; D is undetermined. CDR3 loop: CSVEAAQETQYF. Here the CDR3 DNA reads TGCAGCGTTGAGGCGGCACAAGAGACCCAGTACTTC.